This T cell receptor (beta chain) emerged from a study of shared clonotypes between healthy human individuals. The overall study: Each donor had three CD4 naive, three CD4 memory, two CD8 naive and one CD8 memory plate. Overall study results and limits: Among non-shared clonotypes, generation probabilities were lower than among those shared by all four donors.

A note on this clone: What it recognizes is unknown.

Trimming shortened V by 2 bases and J by 9 bases, and 11 bases separated the two germline ends. Per the germline V gene, CDR1 is MNHEY and CDR2 is SVGAGI. The CDR3 length is 13 residues. Genomic DNA from each subset was divided evenly over several immunoSEQ plates. Replicate PCRs from sorted subsets contained roughly 190 ng DNA, which is approximately 30,000 T cell genomes. Sequenced by immunoSEQ multiplex PCR; TCRdb stores in-frame clones only, minus some. The sample lists around 2.1 million clones; around 95% were seen once. The sequence derives from a man between 18 and 35 years old in good health. Sequencing was done on a sample of naive CD4+ T cells sorted from blood. Subset meaning: CD45RA+ positively selected. The chain recombines TRBV6-5 with TRBJ2-1; D gene ambiguous. As DNA, the CDR3 is TGTGCCAGCAGTTACCTAACCTCCGGTGAGCAGTTCTTC. Protein sequence: CASSYLTSGEQFF.